This T cell receptor (beta chain) was recorded in a study of blood T cell repertoires in COVID-19. Here immunoSEQ multiplex PCR was the method, and the copy in TCRdb shows in-frame clones only, minus some. The table lists some 160,000 clones, under 85% of them singletons. Sequencing input: peripheral blood. This receptor was taken from a man in his forties or fifties with active or convalescent COVID-19.

The CDR3 loop reads CASSPIGRGNQPQHF. As DNA, the CDR3 is TGTGCCAGCTCACCAATCGGCAGGGGCAATCAGCCCCAGCATTTT. V usage is TRBV18 and J usage is TRBJ1-5; D is possibly TRBD1 (5 bases). The V and J ends lost 2 bases and 2 bases respectively, with 10 bases between them. Germline assignment: CDR1 KGHSH and CDR2 LQKENI. This CDR3 contains 15 residues.